These 28 T cell receptor beta chains came from one sample sequenced in a study of technical replicates of blood from several donors. Libraries were prepared by immunoSEQ multiplex PCR; TCRdb keeps only in-frame clonotypes and omits some of them. The table lists about 81,000 clones, 85% to 95% of them singletons, with about 0.26% in the top ten. The specimen sequenced was T cells isolated from PBMCs. The receptors here all came from a human donor in good health.

The gene calls are TRBV2 and TRBJ1-5; TRBD1 matches at 9 bases. This CDR3 region has 14 residues. Germline CDR1 SNHLY, CDR2 FYNNEI. Trimming took 6 bases from V and 11 from J; bases not matched to a gene: 11. CDR3 loop: CASSVPGQGRAQHF. In DNA form, the CDR3 reads TGTGCCAGCAGCGTACCCGGACAGGGGAGGGCCCAGCATTTT.

The chain combines TRBV5-1 with TRBJ2-5; TRBD2 is a possible D gene (5 bases). V was cut by 1 base and J by 2 bases, with 12 bases left in between. Germline CDR1 SGHRS, CDR2 YFSETQ. This CDR3 spans 15 amino acids. Written as DNA, the CDR3 is TGCGCCAGCAGCTTGATTAGCGTCGTTCAAGAGACCCAGTACTTC. It codes for CASSLISVVQETQYF.

The chain uses TRBV5-5 and TRBJ2-5; 10 positions match TRBD2. The J segment lost 1 base and the V segment lost 5 bases, leaving 5 bases of the junction unmatched. Looked up from germline, CDR1 is SGHKS and CDR2 is YYEKEE (reference sequence). This CDR3 has 15 amino acids. The CDR3: CASSLGLAAQETQYF. As DNA, the CDR3 is TGTGCCAGCAGTCTCGGACTAGCGGCCCAAGAGACCCAGTACTTC. The variable domain in full, with the rest retrieved from reference TRBV5-5 and TRBJ2-5, is DAGVTQSPTHLIKTRGQQVTLRCSPISGHKSVSWYQQVLGQGPQFIFQYYEKEERGRGNFPDRFSARQFPNYSSELNVNALLLGDSALYLCASSLGLAAQETQYFGPGTRLLVL.

V gene TRBV5-1 combines with J gene TRBJ1-1; D ambiguous. V was shortened by 3 bases and J by 1 base, with 7 bases between the two germline ends. CDR1 and CDR2 (germline): SGHRS, YFSETQ. This CDR3 is built from 13 residues. The CDR3 DNA follows: TGCGCCAGCAGCTCCCATCAGAACACTGAAGCTTTCTTT. Amino acids: CASSSHQNTEAFF.

The genes are TRBV15 and TRBJ2-1, with D possibly TRBD1 on 5 matching bases. Germline-derived CDR1 and CDR2 are LNHNV and YYDKDF (reference sequence). V was clipped by 6 bases and J by 2 bases, with 11 bases between them. The CDR3 loop spans 14 amino acids. The CDR3 DNA is TGTGCCACCAGTGCGCTAGGGGCCTACAATGAGCAGTTCTTC. It translates to CATSALGAYNEQFF.

V is TRBV9 and J is TRBJ1-1, with TRBD1 as a possible D gene (6 bases). Trimming stripped 0 bases from V and 11 bases from J, with 11 bases between. In germline, CDR1 is SGDLS, CDR2 YYNGEE. This CDR3 comprises 12 residues. The CDR3 nucleotides read TGTGCCAGCAGCGTAGTCAGGGGCGCGGCTTTCTTT. Its translation: CASSVVRGAAFF.

The chain joins TRBV18 to TRBJ2-5; TRBD1 agrees at 11 bases. V lost 3 bases, J lost 10 bases, and 4 bases stayed unmatched. Germline CDR1 is KGHSH and CDR2 is LQKENI. This CDR3 is built from 13 residues. CDR3 sequence: CASSPGQGVIQYF. Written as DNA, the CDR3 is TGTGCCAGCTCACCGGGACAGGGGGTAATCCAGTACTTC.

V gene TRBV10-3 combines with J gene TRBJ1-5; 8 nucleotides align to TRBD1. The germline CDR1 and CDR2 sequences are ENHRY and SYGVKD. CDR3 length equals 14 residues. With 6 bases clipped from V and 2 bases from J, the junction kept 3 bases outside the gene matches. CDR3 nucleotides: TGTGCCATCAGCTCGGACAGGGGCAATCAGCCCCAGCATTTT. Translation gives CAISSDRGNQPQHF.

As for this clone: The sample has other DNA sequences that encode this CDR3 too. The rearrangement links TRBV29-1 to TRBJ2-2; no clear D. Germline values: CDR1 SQVTM, CDR2 ANQGSEA. V dropped 4 bases and J dropped 0 bases, with 9 bases sitting between them. The CDR3 totals 14 residues. CDR3 amino acids: CSVVAGSNTGELFF. Here the CDR3 DNA reads TGCAGCGTTGTGGCAGGATCGAACACCGGGGAGCTGTTTTTT.

V is TRBV19 and J is TRBJ2-1; TRBD2 agrees at 7 bases. The CDR3 is 14 amino acids. V lost 5 bases and J lost 8; bases outside the gene matches: 9. CDR1 is LNHDA, CDR2 SQIVND, per germline (reference sequence). In nucleotides, the CDR3 is TGTGCCAGTAGTCGCCGTTTAGCGGGTCATGAGCAGTTCTTC. Amino acids: CASSRRLAGHEQFF.

The chain couples TRBV5-4 to TRBJ2-3; 7 bases align to TRBD2. Germline CDR1 is SGHNT and CDR2 is YYREEE (reference sequence). The CDR3 runs 15 residues. The V and J ends lost 0 bases and 2 bases, in that order; junction bases with no gene match: 3. CDR3 DNA: TGTGCCAGCAGCTTGGAACTAGCGACCACAGATACGCAGTATTTT. It encodes CASSLELATTDTQYF. The whole variable domain, filled in from reference TRBV5-4 and TRBJ2-3, reads ETGVTQSPTHLIKTRGQQVTLRCSSQSGHNTVSWYQQALGQGPQFIFQYYREEENGRGNFPPRFSGLQFPNYSSELNVNALELDDSALYLCASSLELATTDTQYFGPGTRLTVL.

On this clone itself: At one end the junction does not follow the germline gene, possibly because of a read error. This chain links TRBV5-6 with TRBJ2-4; 7 bases are a match to TRBD1. The CDR3 totals 17 residues. CDR1 is SGHDT, CDR2 YYEEEE, per germline. Here the CDR3 DNA reads TGTGCCAGCAGCCGAAGGGGGCTGACTCTAGCCAAAAACATTCAGTATTTC. It translates to CASSRRGLTLAKNIQYF.

This chain joins TRBV10-1 and TRBJ2-7; TRBD1 matches at 7 bases. Losses at the gene ends were 4 bases for V and 2 bases for J; bases not matched to a gene: 5. The CDR3 consists of 14 residues. The germline V gene encodes CDR1 WNHNN and CDR2 SYGVQD (reference sequence). The DNA of the CDR3 is TGCGCCAGCAGTGTCCCGGGACAGACCTACGAGCAGTACTTC. This encodes CASSVPGQTYEQYF.

In its sample, this clone was seen once. This chain links TRBV4-1 with TRBJ1-1; 10 bases line up with TRBD1. The junction had 12 bases not matched to a gene; V was cut back by 1 base and J by 1 base. CDR1 is MGHRA, CDR2 YSYEKL, per germline. CDR3 size: 19 residues. The CDR3 sequence is CASSQGDRTGGYANTEAFF. For the CDR3, the DNA is TGCGCCAGCAGCCAAGGTGACAGGACAGGGGGTTACGCGAACACTGAAGCTTTCTTT.

The gene calls are TRBV7-8 and TRBJ1-6; D ambiguous. Germline V gene sequence: CDR1 SGHVS, CDR2 FQNEAQ. Trimming took 2 bases from V and 0 from J, leaving 14 bases between them. The CDR3 has 18 residues. The CDR3 sequence: CASSLFEGGSSYNSPLHF. CDR3 in DNA: TGTGCCAGCAGCTTATTCGAGGGCGGGAGCTCCTATAATTCACCCCTCCACTTT.

V usage is TRBV12-5 and J usage is TRBJ2-7, with a possible D match to TRBD2 (6 bases). The CDR3 length is 18 residues. The V end was cut by 0 bases, the J end by 0 bases, with 18 bases between. Germline V gene lookup returns CDR1 LGHNT and CDR2 FRNRAP. CDR3 DNA sequence: TGTGCTAGTGGTTTGGTACGCGAGGAGGGTCAGAGCTCCTACGAGCAGTACTTC. It encodes CASGLVREEGQSSYEQYF.

Details on this clone: An end of the junction does not agree with germline; a read error may underlie this. The chain recombines TRBV6-5 with TRBJ1-2; D remains ambiguous. This CDR3 is built from 15 residues. Germline values: CDR1 MNHEY, CDR2 SVGAGI. For the CDR3, the DNA is TGTGCCAGCAGTACCCGACTCCTTACATACCTACCTCTATCCTTC. It encodes CASSTRLLTYLPLSF.

The chain joins TRBV11-3 to TRBJ2-3; D is uncertain. In germline, CDR1 is SGHNT, CDR2 YENEEA. The CDR3 loop spans 14 amino acids. V lost 4 bases and J lost 0, with 8 bases in between. CDR3 DNA sequence: TGTGCCAGCAGCTCGTATCAGAGCACAGATACGCAGTATTTT. It specifies CASSSYQSTDTQYF.

This clone was picked up one time. This chain connects TRBV19 to TRBJ2-7, with 7 bases identical to TRBD1. Looked up from germline, CDR1 is LNHDA and CDR2 is SQIVND (reference sequence). V lost 3 bases and J lost 4; bases outside the gene matches: 9. The CDR3 sequence is 15 residues long. DNA of the CDR3: TGTGCCAGTAGTATCCGGGACAGCGTCCATTACGAGCAGTACTTC. As protein: CASSIRDSVHYEQYF.

This chain joins TRBV10-3 and TRBJ1-5; 7 nucleotides agree with TRBD1. The germline CDR1 and CDR2 sequences are ENHRY and SYGVKD. The CDR3 extends over 16 amino acids. Trimming removed 0 bases from V and 3 bases from J; junction bases left unmatched: 5. The CDR3 is CAISESRQGYNQPQHF. CDR3 in DNA: TGTGCCATCAGTGAGTCGAGACAGGGATACAATCAGCCCCAGCATTTT.

The chain recombines TRBV6-5 with TRBJ1-5, with D unclear. Germline loops: CDR1 MNHEY, CDR2 SVGAGI. The V end lost 7 bases, the J end lost 7 bases, and 11 bases lay between the germline ends. This CDR3 contains 12 residues. The CDR3 loop is CASKTFGQPQHF. CDR3 DNA sequence: TGTGCCAGCAAGACGTTCGGGCAGCCCCAGCATTTT.

The chain recombines TRBV7-2 with TRBJ1-1, with D uncertain. CDR1 SGHTA and CDR2 FQGNSA come from the germline V gene. Deletions cut 1 base from V and 4 bases from J, with 7 bases between. The CDR3 is 13 amino acids. Here the CDR3 DNA reads TGTGCCAGCAGCTTAGACGGTTTCACTGAAGCTTTCTTT. Translated, it gives CASSLDGFTEAFF.

V gene TRBV10-2 combines with J gene TRBJ2-7, with D tentatively TRBD1 (6 bases). The CDR3 extends over 15 amino acids. Trimming took 2 bases from V and 2 from J, leaving 13 bases between them. Germline V gene data show CDR1 as WSHSY and CDR2 as SAAADI. DNA of the CDR3: TGCGCCAGCAGTGAGCGAGGCAGGGGAACCTACGAGCAGTACTTC. Translating it yields CASSERGRGTYEQYF.

This clone was recorded only once. V is TRBV5-8 and J is TRBJ2-5; D possibly corresponds to TRBD1 (5 bases). Germline V gene lookup returns CDR1 SGHTS and CDR2 YDEGEE. The CDR3 is 14 amino acids. V lost 0 bases and J 3 bases, leaving 9 bases between the germline ends. CDR3 sequence: CASSLGQKKETQYF. The CDR3 region has the DNA TGTGCCAGCAGCTTGGGACAGAAAAAAGAGACCCAGTACTTC.

The sample holds one count of this clone. V usage is TRBV14 and J usage is TRBJ2-5; D perhaps matches TRBD2 (6 bases). This CDR3 has 16 residues. V was pared by 4 bases and J by 4 bases, with 19 bases between. Per germline, CDR1 SGHDN and CDR2 FVKESK. The CDR3 bases are TGTGCCAGCAGCCCCGGGACTTTGAGACCGGGAGAGACCCAGTACTTC. Amino acids: CASSPGTLRPGETQYF.

The rearrangement joins TRBV4-1 to TRBJ2-5; 9 nucleotides agree with TRBD1. After removal of 3 bases from V and 5 bases from J, the junction contained 7 bases not matched to a gene. From germline, CDR1 is MGHRA and CDR2 YSYEKL. This CDR3 comprises 15 residues. The CDR3 region is CASSQVQGAGETQYF. CDR3 nucleotides: TGCGCCAGCAGCCAGGTACAGGGGGCTGGGGAGACCCAGTACTTC.

The gene calls are TRBV10-1 and TRBJ1-1, with a tentative D call TRBD1 (6 bases). The CDR3 runs to 14 residues. Germline V gene lookup returns CDR1 WNHNN and CDR2 SYGVQD (reference sequence). Between the trimmed V and J ends, which lost 6 bases and 4 bases, there was a span of 15 bases. The DNA for the CDR3 is TGCGCCAGCAGAGAAGGGGGAACCGGCACTGAAGCTTTCTTT. It translates to CASREGGTGTEAFF.

The V gene is TRBV28, the J gene TRBJ1-5; D perhaps matches TRBD1 (5 bases). Germline V CDR1 and CDR2: MDHEN, SYDVKM. CDR3 size: 18 residues. Trimming pared 6 bases from V and 0 bases from J, leaving 21 bases between. CDR3 residues: CASRQPLTTVYSNQPQHF. CDR3 coding DNA: TGTGCCAGCAGACAACCTCTCACGACAGTCTATAGCAATCAGCCCCAGCATTTT.